This T cell receptor beta chain was identified during a study of T cell repertoires in cytomegalovirus infection. Study results and limitations: There were carriers of CMV plus the relevant HLA, and cumulative public TCR beta family frequency identified them. What dominated the ex vivo response were HLA-C-restricted CMV-specific TCR beta clonotypes.

Each CDR3 protein is one row after TCRdb ran MiXCR on the reads. The repertoire includes about 260,000 distinct CDR3 sequences, roughly an eighth of them detected once, and 8.5% to 9% sits in the top ten. V was shortened by 2 bases and J by 0 bases, with 10 bases between the two germline ends. The CDR3 has 15 amino acids. This clonotype was found many times. The antigen is unknown. Sample: PBMCs. This clonotype originated in a human donor in good health (CMV status not recorded). Some clones in this sample may be carry-over from other donors' samples. V is TRBV12-3 or TRBV12-4 and J is TRBJ1-1; D unresolved. The CDR3 region is CASSLNQNLNTEAFF. The CDR3 DNA sequence: TGTGCCAGCAGTTTAAATCAGAACTTGAACACTGAAGCTTTCTTT.